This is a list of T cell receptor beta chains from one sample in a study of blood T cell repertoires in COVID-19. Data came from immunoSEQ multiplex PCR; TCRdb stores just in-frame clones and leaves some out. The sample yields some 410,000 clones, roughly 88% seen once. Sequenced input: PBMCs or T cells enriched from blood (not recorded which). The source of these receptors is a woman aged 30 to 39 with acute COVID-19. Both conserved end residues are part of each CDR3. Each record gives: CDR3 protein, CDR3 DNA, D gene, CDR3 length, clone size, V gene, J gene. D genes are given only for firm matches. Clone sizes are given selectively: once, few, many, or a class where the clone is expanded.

CDR3 protein: CARGGVPSGANVLTF
CDR3 DNA: TGTGCCAGGGGGGGAGTTCCCTCTGGGGCCAACGTCCTGACTTTC
D gene: NA
CDR3 length: 15
clone size: NA
V gene: TRBV2
J gene: TRBJ2-6

CDR3 protein: CASTRDLSGSYNSPLHF
CDR3 DNA: TGTGCCAGCACCCGTGACCTCTCGGGAAGTTATAATTCACCCCTCCACTTT
D gene: NA
CDR3 length: 17
clone size: NA
V gene: TRBV5-5
J gene: TRBJ1-6

CDR3 protein: CASSSFGPREPQHF
CDR3 DNA: TGTGCCAGCAGTTCGTTCGGACCGAGGGAGCCCCAGCATTTT
D gene: NA
CDR3 length: 14
clone size: NA
V gene: TRBV27
J gene: TRBJ1-5

CDR3 protein: CASSASGGAWNEQFF
CDR3 DNA: TGTGCCAGTAGCGCCAGCGGGGGGGCTTGGAATGAGCAGTTCTTC
D gene: TRBD2
CDR3 length: 15
clone size: NA
V gene: TRBV7-8
J gene: TRBJ2-1

CDR3 protein: CASSYGRGRSNQPQHF
CDR3 DNA: TGTGCCAGCAGTTACGGCAGGGGGAGGTCCAATCAGCCCCAGCATTTT
D gene: TRBD1
CDR3 length: 16
clone size: NA
V gene: TRBV6-2/TRBV6-3
J gene: TRBJ1-5

CDR3 protein: CASSRGDTQYF
CDR3 DNA: TGTGCCAGCAGCAGGGGGGATACGCAGTATTTT
D gene: NA
CDR3 length: 11
clone size: NA
V gene: TRBV9
J gene: TRBJ2-3

CDR3 protein: CASSPNSPGGEQYF
CDR3 DNA: TGTGCCAGCAGCCCAAACTCACCGGGGGGTGAGCAGTACTTC
D gene: TRBD2
CDR3 length: 14
clone size: NA
V gene: TRBV9
J gene: TRBJ2-7

CDR3 protein: CASSLERSSNYGYTF
CDR3 DNA: TGCGCCAGCAGCTTGGAAAGAAGCTCTAACTATGGCTACACCTTC
D gene: NA
CDR3 length: 15
clone size: NA
V gene: TRBV5-1
J gene: TRBJ1-2

CDR3 protein: CASSNRILGQGGTNNEQFF
CDR3 DNA: TGTGCCAGCTCCAACCGGATACTGGGACAGGGGGGCACAAACAATGAGCAGTTCTTC
D gene: TRBD1
CDR3 length: 19
clone size: NA
V gene: TRBV18
J gene: TRBJ2-1

CDR3 protein: CASSRQGPNTEAFF
CDR3 DNA: TGTGCCAGCAGTCGACAGGGGCCGAACACTGAAGCTTTCTTT
D gene: TRBD1
CDR3 length: 14
clone size: NA
V gene: TRBV6-6
J gene: TRBJ1-1

CDR3 protein: CASSQVVAGGNTIYF
CDR3 DNA: TGTGCCAGCAGCCAAGTCGTGGCAGGGGGAAACACCATATATTTT
D gene: NA
CDR3 length: 15
clone size: NA
V gene: TRBV14
J gene: TRBJ1-3

CDR3 protein: CATGRGANTEAFF
CDR3 DNA: TGTGCCACTGGCAGGGGCGCGAACACTGAAGCTTTCTTT
D gene: NA
CDR3 length: 13
clone size: few
V gene: TRBV25-1
J gene: TRBJ1-1

CDR3 protein: CASRFRGVTDTQYF
CDR3 DNA: TGTGCCAGCAGGTTCAGGGGGGTCACAGATACGCAGTATTTT
D gene: NA
CDR3 length: 14
clone size: once
V gene: TRBV3-1/TRBV3-2
J gene: TRBJ2-3

CDR3 protein: CASSLGSAVSSYNEQFF
CDR3 DNA: TGTGCCAGCAGCTTGGGGAGCGCGGTGAGCTCCTACAATGAGCAGTTCTTC
D gene: NA
CDR3 length: 17
clone size: NA
V gene: TRBV7-8
J gene: TRBJ2-1

CDR3 protein: CSVGLGGTGYNEQFF
CDR3 DNA: TGCAGCGTTGGTCTCGGGGGGACGGGCTACAATGAGCAGTTCTTC
D gene: TRBD2
CDR3 length: 15
clone size: NA
V gene: TRBV29-1
J gene: TRBJ2-1

CDR3 protein: CASSNRDSGYSNQPQHF
CDR3 DNA: TGTGCCAGTAGTAACCGGGACTCCGGCTATAGCAATCAGCCCCAGCATTTT
D gene: NA
CDR3 length: 17
clone size: NA
V gene: TRBV19
J gene: TRBJ1-5

CDR3 protein: CASSLVAPSNEQFF
CDR3 DNA: TGTGCCAGCAGCTTAGTAGCGCCTAGCAATGAGCAGTTCTTC
D gene: NA
CDR3 length: 14
clone size: NA
V gene: TRBV7-8
J gene: TRBJ2-1

CDR3 protein: CASSDNRGTAGELFF
CDR3 DNA: TGTGCCAGCAGTGATAACAGGGGTACAGCCGGGGAGCTGTTTTTT
D gene: TRBD1
CDR3 length: 15
clone size: NA
V gene: TRBV2
J gene: TRBJ2-2

CDR3 protein: CASSLTLTGQGALTDTQYF
CDR3 DNA: TGTGCCAGCAGCTTAACCCTAACGGGACAGGGGGCCTTAACAGATACGCAGTATTTT
D gene: TRBD1
CDR3 length: 19
clone size: NA
V gene: TRBV7-3
J gene: TRBJ2-3

CDR3 protein: CASSSGRGNTEAFF
CDR3 DNA: TGTGCCAGCAGCTCCGGTCGGGGGAACACTGAAGCTTTCTTT
D gene: NA
CDR3 length: 14
clone size: NA
V gene: TRBV7-3
J gene: TRBJ1-1

CDR3 protein: CSPDFRETQYF
CDR3 DNA: TGCAGCCCCGACTTCCGGGAGACCCAGTACTTC
D gene: NA
CDR3 length: 11
clone size: few
V gene: TRBV20-1
J gene: TRBJ2-5

CDR3 protein: CASSTGGEKLFF
CDR3 DNA: TGTGCCAGCAGCACAGGGGGTGAAAAACTGTTTTTT
D gene: TRBD1
CDR3 length: 12
clone size: NA
V gene: TRBV6-2/TRBV6-3
J gene: TRBJ1-4

CDR3 protein: CASRGAHSPLHF
CDR3 DNA: TGTGCCAGCAGAGGGGCCCATTCACCCCTCCACTTT
D gene: NA
CDR3 length: 12
clone size: NA
V gene: TRBV28
J gene: TRBJ1-6

CDR3 protein: CSDGGEKLFF
CDR3 DNA: TGCAGCGATGGAGGGGAAAAACTGTTTTTT
D gene: NA
CDR3 length: 10
clone size: NA
V gene: TRBV29-1
J gene: TRBJ1-4

CDR3 protein: CASSDSSGQRANEQFF
CDR3 DNA: TGTGCCAGCAGCGATTCCTCGGGACAGAGGGCCAATGAGCAGTTCTTC
D gene: TRBD1
CDR3 length: 16
clone size: NA
V gene: TRBV9
J gene: TRBJ2-1

CDR3 protein: CASSPDPGLVPEQYF
CDR3 DNA: TGTGCCAGCAGCCCCGATCCGGGTTTGGTACCCGAGCAGTACTTC
D gene: NA
CDR3 length: 15
clone size: NA
V gene: TRBV7-9
J gene: TRBJ2-7

CDR3 protein: CASRDGGLSYNEQFF
CDR3 DNA: TGTGCCAGCAGAGACGGGGGTCTCTCCTACAATGAGCAGTTCTTC
D gene: NA
CDR3 length: 15
clone size: few
V gene: TRBV2
J gene: TRBJ2-1